The present entry profiles one T cell receptor beta chain with its context. Its specificity is not known. These data are taken from a study of human CD8 memory T cell subsets. Per germline, CDR1 SGHNT and CDR2 YENEEA. This CDR3 is 14 amino acids long. UMI-labeled 5' RACE was used, and it produced the TCR beta libraries. The authors' processing: TCR beta libraries each contained about 2,800 to 18,000 functional CDR3 beta clonotypes. TCRdb reprocessed the 5' RACE reads and stores each CDR3 protein as one record, lacking DNA. TCRdb's processing, not the authors' own work, is the source of the V and J calls. The sample totals about 6,500 distinct CDR3 sequences. The identity of TPEX cells was that of CCR7+ PD-1+ TIGIT+ early memory CD8+ T cells with exhausted-like traits. PBMC were obtained from the buffy coats of healthy donors. The starting material, duplicate vials of around 140,000 sorted CD8+ T cells per subset, provided the RNA.

Regarding the study as a whole: Whereas effector memory cells differed, stem-like memory and precursor exhausted T cells had comparably high diversity.

The V and J genes are TRBV11-3 and TRBJ2-1; TCRdb proposes TRBD1, but this gene call is untestable without DNA. Sequenced: CD8+ T cells from PBMCs. The TCR comes from a human donor in good health. The CDR3 spells CASSLPGPHNEQFF.